The 32 T cell receptor beta chains reported below all come from one sample, sequenced in a study of blood T cell repertoires in COVID-19. Generated by immunoSEQ multiplex PCR, the TCRdb table keeps only in-frame clones and is missing some. Of about 130,000 clones listed, approximately 82% were seen once; the top ten hold roughly 12%. The specimen sequenced was peripheral blood. These receptors all stem from a man in his sixties with acute or convalescent COVID-19.

The chain uses TRBV28 and TRBJ1-1; tentative D call: TRBD1 (6 bases). V lost 8 bases, J lost 1 base, and 14 bases lay in between. Germline CDR1 is MDHEN and CDR2 is SYDVKM. The length of the CDR3 is 14 residues. The CDR3 sequence: CASFTGGQNTEAFF. The CDR3 DNA follows: TGTGCCAGCTTTACGGGGGGGCAGAACACTGAAGCTTTCTTT.

This chain uses TRBV19 with TRBJ1-2, with 8 positions matching TRBD1. The V gene's germline CDR1 is LNHDA and CDR2 SQIVND (reference sequence). This CDR3 spans 14 amino acids. With V trimmed by 3 bases and J by 7 bases, 7 bases remained unmatched. The CDR3 DNA reads as TGTGCCAGTAGTATGATCGCAGGGGGCGTTGGCTACACCTTC. Translation gives CASSMIAGGVGYTF.

The J gene is TRBJ1-4, the V gene TRBV4-1; 8 bases match TRBD1. J gave up 2 bases and V 4 bases, and 3 bases lay outside the gene matches. This CDR3 contains 15 residues. Germline V gene lookup returns CDR1 MGHRA and CDR2 YSYEKL. The CDR3 region has the DNA TGCGCCAGCAGCCTAGACAGGGGCACTAATGAAAAACTGTTTTTT. It codes for CASSLDRGTNEKLFF.

The J gene is TRBJ2-1, the V gene TRBV3-1 (or the pseudogene TRBV3-2), with TRBD2 as a possible D gene (6 bases). Trimming removed 1 base from V and 9 bases from J, with 19 bases in between. Germline CDR1 and CDR2: LGHDT and YNNKEL (reference sequence). The length of the CDR3 is 16 residues. The CDR3 coding sequence is TGTGCCAGCAGCCAAGGGAGGGTAAGACGGAATCTTGAGCAGTTCTTC. This sequence encodes CASSQGRVRRNLEQFF.

The V call is TRBV2, the J call TRBJ1-2, with 8 nucleotides matching TRBD1. In germline, CDR1 is SNHLY, CDR2 FYNNEI. The CDR3 has 15 amino acids. The V segment lost 7 bases and the J segment 6 bases; nucleotides outside the gene matches: 13. Here the CDR3 reads CASNRLNQGADGYTF. CDR3 nucleotide sequence: TGTGCCAGCAATCGTTTGAATCAGGGGGCGGATGGCTACACCTTC.

This clone came up once. J is TRBJ2-2 and V is TRBV6-5, with 9 bases lining up with TRBD1. Germline V gene lookup returns CDR1 MNHEY and CDR2 SVGAGI. V shed 8 bases and J 6 bases; nucleotides not matched to a gene: 7. The CDR3 covers 14 residues. The CDR3 is CASRTGEVSGELFF. The CDR3 bases are TGTGCCAGCCGGACAGGGGAAGTGTCCGGGGAGCTGTTTTTT.

The chain employs TRBV19 and TRBJ2-6; possible D gene TRBD2, 5 bases. Germline V CDR1 and CDR2: LNHDA, SQIVND (reference sequence). CDR3 length equals 14 residues. V lost 10 bases and J 0 bases, leaving 10 bases between the germline ends. DNA for the CDR3: TGTGCCACTTTAGGGAGCTCTGGGGCCAACGTCCTGACTTTC. Translation: CATLGSSGANVLTF.

This clone appeared once. J is TRBJ2-7 and V is TRBV6-5; 8 positions agree with TRBD2. Germline values: CDR1 MNHEY, CDR2 SVGAGI. The CDR3 is made up of 15 amino acids. J lost 3 bases, V lost 7 bases, and 11 bases had no gene match. DNA for the CDR3: TGTGCCAGCACCCGGGAGGGTCGGCCCCTCTACGAGCAGTACTTC. Protein: CASTREGRPLYEQYF.

V is TRBV29-1 and J is TRBJ2-3; a possible D gene is TRBD2 (6 bases). CDR1 SQVTM and CDR2 ANQGSEA come from the germline V gene. CDR3 length equals 14 residues. V lost 4 bases and J lost 0, with 11 bases in between. This chain's CDR3 is CSVGSGLSTDTQYF. The CDR3 DNA reads as TGCAGCGTTGGGAGCGGGTTGAGCACAGATACGCAGTATTTT.

V gene TRBV3-1 (or the pseudogene TRBV3-2) combines with J gene TRBJ1-4, with no clear D. Germline V gene lookup returns CDR1 LGHDT and CDR2 YNNKEL (reference sequence). The CDR3 is 16 amino acids. V was shortened by 4 bases and J by 3 bases, with 15 bases between the two germline ends. The DNA for the CDR3 is TGTGCCAGCAGCCCGAGCGGGTCGCGCCCTAATGAAAAACTGTTTTTT. Its protein product is CASSPSGSRPNEKLFF.

This rearrangement joins TRBV24-1 to TRBJ2-3; weak D call: TRBD2 (6 bases). This CDR3 region has 15 residues. V lost 2 bases to trimming and J lost 2 bases, with 10 bases between them. CDR1 and CDR2 (germline): KGHDR, SFDVKD. The CDR3 DNA reads TGTGCCACCAGTGATTCCGGGAGCGACACAGATACGCAGTATTTT. Translating gives CATSDSGSDTDTQYF.

The chain is built from TRBV10-3 and TRBJ1-5; TRBD1 matches at 7 bases. The CDR3 contains 15 residues. The germline CDR1 and CDR2 sequences are ENHRY and SYGVKD. V was clipped by 2 bases and J by 5 bases; unmatched bases: 6. The CDR3 sequence: CAISEGDRVDQPQHF. The CDR3 DNA is TGTGCCATCAGTGAGGGCGACAGGGTGGATCAGCCCCAGCATTTT.

The chain joins TRBV28 to TRBJ2-7; the D gene is possibly TRBD1 (5 bases). The CDR3 is 14 residues long. CDR1 MDHEN and CDR2 SYDVKM come from the germline V gene. The germline V and J ends were trimmed by 7 bases and 3 bases, with 16 bases remaining between them. This CDR3 reads CASTPALGLYEQYF. Written as DNA, the CDR3 is TGTGCCAGCACCCCGGCGTTGGGGCTCTACGAGCAGTACTTC. Drawing the rest from reference TRBV28 and TRBJ2-7, the complete variable domain is DVKVTQSSRYLVKRTGEKVFLECVQDMDHENMFWYRQDPGLGLRLIYFSYDVKMKEKGDIPEGYSVSREKKERFSLILESASTNQTSMYLCASTPALGLYEQYFGPGTRLTVT.

J is TRBJ2-1 and V is TRBV4-1; 8 bases align to TRBD2. The germline V gene has CDR1 MGHRA and CDR2 YSYEKL. The CDR3 extends over 18 amino acids. The ends lost 0 bases at V and 4 bases at J; junction bases unmatched: 11. CDR3 sequence: CASSQDPQAGGDYNEQFF. In nucleotides, the CDR3 is TGCGCCAGCAGCCAAGATCCCCAGGCGGGGGGAGATTACAATGAGCAGTTCTTC.

This clone was counted once. V gene TRBV9 combines with J gene TRBJ1-1; D might be TRBD1 (6 bases). Per the germline V gene, CDR1 is SGDLS and CDR2 is YYNGEE. The CDR3 extends over 14 amino acids. V lost 1 base, J lost 4 bases, and 11 bases lay in between. CDR3 in amino acids: CASSVQSQGTEAFF. The DNA of the CDR3 is TGTGCCAGCAGCGTACAATCACAGGGCACTGAAGCTTTCTTT.

This clone was seen only once. The rearrangement uses TRBV29-1 and TRBJ1-5; 7 bases map to TRBD1. The length of the CDR3 is 13 residues. CDR1 is SQVTM, CDR2 ANQGSEA, per germline. The CDR3 coding sequence is TGCAGTGCCTTTGAGGGGGCCGGCCAGCCCCAGCATTTT. Residues: CSAFEGAGQPQHF.

The J gene is TRBJ2-1, the V gene TRBV2, with unresolved D. The V end was cut by 8 bases, the J end by 8 bases, with 16 bases between. The CDR3 is 13 residues long. The germline gives CDR1 SNHLY, CDR2 FYNNEI. CDR3 bases: TGTGCCAGCCTTATGAGACGCGGTGATGAGCAGTTCTTC. Its translation: CASLMRRGDEQFF.

V gene TRBV7-9 combines with J gene TRBJ2-7; unclear D gene. V was shortened by 5 bases and J by 0 bases, with 17 bases between the two germline ends. In germline, CDR1 is SEHNR, CDR2 FQNEAQ (reference sequence). CDR3 length: 16 residues. The CDR3 bases are TGTGCCAGCAGCGAACCTCCCTTACAGAGCTCCTACGAGCAGTACTTC. This translates into CASSEPPLQSSYEQYF.

This clone was observed a few times. The V gene is TRBV4-1, the J gene TRBJ1-1; tentatively, D is TRBD1 (6 bases). The CDR3 loop spans 14 amino acids. Germline CDR1 MGHRA, CDR2 YSYEKL. V was pared by 6 bases and J by 0 bases, with 11 bases between. CDR3: CASSRQAVNTEAFF. CDR3 DNA: TGCGCCAGCAGTCGACAGGCGGTGAACACTGAAGCTTTCTTT.

The chain employs TRBV30 and TRBJ1-4; D remains ambiguous. V gave up 0 bases and J gave up 2 bases, with 10 bases separating them. The CDR3 loop spans 15 amino acids. The germline V gene has CDR1 GTSNPN and CDR2 SVGIG (reference sequence). This chain's CDR3 is CAWSVQVSTNEKLFF. The CDR3 DNA is TGTGCCTGGAGTGTTCAGGTATCGACTAATGAAAAACTGTTTTTT.

V and J are TRBV21-1 and TRBJ1-6; whether TRBD1, the table's D call, matches the DNA was not checked. TRBV21-1 is a pseudogene locus. The CDR3 runs to 17 residues. The CDR3 nucleotides are TGTGCCAGCAGCATACACAGGGTTTCGGCGTGGAATTCACCCCTCCACTTT. Translating gives CASSIHRVSAWNSPLHF.

The chain is built from TRBV27 and TRBJ2-7, with TRBD1 matching over 7 bases. V lost 7 bases and J lost 4; bases outside the gene matches: 13. The CDR3 is 15 residues long. Germline V gene sequence: CDR1 MNHEY, CDR2 SMNVEV (reference sequence). CDR3 amino acids: CASTHGGQGVYEQYF. As DNA, the CDR3 is TGTGCCAGCACCCACGGCGGGCAGGGGGTATACGAGCAGTACTTC.

The rearrangement uses TRBV27 and TRBJ2-4; the D gene is possibly TRBD2 (5 bases). The germline V gene encodes CDR1 MNHEY and CDR2 SMNVEV (reference sequence). Trimming took 1 base from V and 8 from J, leaving 6 bases between them. CDR3 length: 12 residues. CDR3 region: CASSLLGDIQYF. Here the CDR3 DNA reads TGTGCCAGCAGTTTATTGGGAGACATTCAGTACTTC.

This chain connects TRBV28 to TRBJ1-2; tentative D call: TRBD1 (6 bases). V lost 8 bases to trimming and J lost 0 bases, with 13 bases between them. This CDR3 is 14 amino acids long. Germline V gene data show CDR1 as MDHEN and CDR2 as SYDVKM. The CDR3 spells CASLRGGSNYGYTF. The CDR3 DNA follows: TGTGCCAGCCTGAGGGGGGGGTCTAACTATGGCTACACCTTC.

This clone was found once. V gene TRBV5-1 combines with J gene TRBJ1-5, with TRBD1 matching 7 bases. Per the germline V gene, CDR1 is SGHRS and CDR2 is YFSETQ. This CDR3 comprises 15 residues. Trimming cost V 3 bases and J 1 base; bases outside gene matches: 4. The CDR3 nucleotides read TGCGCCAGCAGCTGGACGACAGGGAGCAATCAGCCCCAGCATTTT. Protein product: CASSWTTGSNQPQHF. The full variable domain, with the rest looked up from reference TRBV5-1 and TRBJ1-5, is KAGVTQTPRYLIKTRGQQVTLSCSPISGHRSVSWYQQTPGQGLQFLFEYFSETQRNKGNFPGRFSGRQFSNSRSEMNVSTLELGDSALYLCASSWTTGSNQPQHFGDGTRLSIL.

Only a few counts were recorded for this clone. In DNA, the CDR3 is TGTGCCAGCAGTGATCTCCACAAGCGAGGGTCCCATCAGCCCCAGCATTTT. This gives the protein CASSDLHKRGSHQPQHF. The rearrangement joins TRBV6-1 to TRBJ1-5; no clear D gene. The CDR3 totals 17 residues. The V end was cut by 3 bases, the J end by 5 bases, with 20 bases between. Germline V CDR1 and CDR2: MNHNS, SASEGT.

This clone was seen once. The chain carries TRBV5-4 and TRBJ1-1; unclear D gene. The CDR3 runs 15 residues. The ends were cut back, 1 base at V and 1 base at J, with 11 bases in the middle. Germline V CDR1 and CDR2: SGHNT, YYREEE (reference sequence). For the CDR3, the DNA is TGTGCCAGCAGCTTGTTCACAGATAGGAACACTGAAGCTTTCTTT. Translating it yields CASSLFTDRNTEAFF.

V gene TRBV10-3 combines with J gene TRBJ2-7, with D maybe TRBD2 (5 bases). Germline V CDR1 and CDR2: ENHRY, SYGVKD. The CDR3 runs 13 residues. Between the trimmed V and J ends, which lost 10 bases and 0 bases, there was a span of 13 bases. The CDR3 coding sequence is TGTGCCACCTGCCCGGGGATCTCCTACGAGCAGTACTTC. This translates into CATCPGISYEQYF.

The gene calls are TRBV3-1 (or the pseudogene TRBV3-2) and TRBJ2-7, with 8 nucleotides matching TRBD2. This CDR3 has 15 amino acids. Germline assignment: CDR1 LGHDT and CDR2 YNNKEL (reference sequence). V lost 3 bases to trimming and J lost 6 bases; unmatched junction nucleotides: 10. The CDR3 nucleotides are TGTGCCAGCAGCCATAGCGGGATCGGTCCCCGCGAGCAGTACTTC. Amino acids: CASSHSGIGPREQYF.

The gene calls are TRBV28 and TRBJ1-5; 7 bases are shared with TRBD1. This CDR3 has 15 amino acids. V shed 3 bases and J 5 bases; nucleotides not matched to a gene: 7. The V gene's germline CDR1 is MDHEN and CDR2 SYDVKM. CDR3 coding DNA: TGTGCCAGCAGTTTTCTAGGGGGCCGCCATCAGCCCCAGCATTTT. Protein product: CASSFLGGRHQPQHF.

This CDR3 reads CASSQDPILRAGREGYTF. In nucleotides, the CDR3 is TGTGCCAGCAGCCAAGATCCGATCCTCCGTGCAGGGAGGGAAGGCTACACCTTC. This rearrangement joins TRBV14 to TRBJ1-2; weak D call: TRBD1 (5 bases). The CDR3 length is 18 residues. CDR1 SGHDN and CDR2 FVKESK come from the germline V gene. V gave up 0 bases and J gave up 8 bases, with 25 bases separating them.

This clone was counted between two and nine times. This CDR3 reads CASSFRGDYGYTF. The CDR3 DNA is TGCGCCAGCAGCTTTCGGGGTGACTATGGCTACACCTTC. The chain is built from TRBV5-1 and TRBJ1-2; no reliable D call. Germline values: CDR1 SGHRS, CDR2 YFSETQ. The CDR3 is 13 amino acids. With 2 bases removed from V and 3 bases from J, the gap between germline ends came to 8 bases.